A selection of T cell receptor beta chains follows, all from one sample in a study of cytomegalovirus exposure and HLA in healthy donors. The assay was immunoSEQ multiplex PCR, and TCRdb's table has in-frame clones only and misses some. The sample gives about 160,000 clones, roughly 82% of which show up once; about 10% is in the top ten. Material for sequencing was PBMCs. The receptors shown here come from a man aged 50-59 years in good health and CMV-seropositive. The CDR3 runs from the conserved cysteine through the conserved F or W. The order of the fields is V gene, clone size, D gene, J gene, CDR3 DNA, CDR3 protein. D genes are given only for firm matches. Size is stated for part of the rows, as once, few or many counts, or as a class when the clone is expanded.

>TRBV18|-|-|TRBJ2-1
TGTGCCAGCTCAACGCCATCAGGAGAGCAGTTCTTC
CASSTPSGEQFF
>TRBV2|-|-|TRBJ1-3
TGTGCCAGCACTAGTCAGTCTGGAAACACCATATATTTT
CASTSQSGNTIYF
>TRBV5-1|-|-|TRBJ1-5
TGCGCCAGCAGCGCAGGGCAAAACCAGCCCCAGCATTTT
CASSAGQNQPQHF
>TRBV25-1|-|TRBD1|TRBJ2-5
TGTGCCAGCAGTGTAGCCGGGACAGGGGGAGAGACCCAGTACTTC
CASSVAGTGGETQYF
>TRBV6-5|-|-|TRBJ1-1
TGTGCCAGCAGTTACACAGGGCTGAACACTGAAGCTTTCTTT
CASSYTGLNTEAFF
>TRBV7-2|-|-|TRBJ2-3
TGTGCCAGCAGCTTAGATAGTGGGACTGGGACAGATACGCAGTATTTT
CASSLDSGTGTDTQYF
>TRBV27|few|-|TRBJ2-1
TGTGCCAGCAGTTTACGTCCGGAGCGGAAGGATGAGCAGTTCTTC
CASSLRPERKDEQFF
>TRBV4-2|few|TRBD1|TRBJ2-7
TGTGCCAGCAGCCGCCGGGACAGGGTCAACGAGCAGTACTTC
CASSRRDRVNEQYF
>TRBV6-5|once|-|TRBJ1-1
TGTGCCAGCAGCCCTACCTTTGAAGCTTTCTTT
CASSPTFEAFF
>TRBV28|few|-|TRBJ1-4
TGTGCCAGCAGAAGGGGTACTAATGAAAAACTGTTTTTT
CASRRGTNEKLFF
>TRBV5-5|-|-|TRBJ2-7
TGTGCCAGCAGCTTCAGCGACGAGCAGTACTTC
CASSFSDEQYF
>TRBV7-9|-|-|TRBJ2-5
TGTGCCAGCAGCCCGGCTGGGAGTGGGGTGGAGACCCAGTACTTC
CASSPAGSGVETQYF
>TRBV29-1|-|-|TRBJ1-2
TGCAGCGTTCGGGACTGGACGTATGGCTACACCTTC
CSVRDWTYGYTF
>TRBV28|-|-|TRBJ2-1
TGTGCCAGCAGGCCAGGATACAATGAGCAGTTCTTC
CASRPGYNEQFF
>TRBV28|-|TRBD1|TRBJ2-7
TGTGCCAGCAGACGACAGGGGGCCTCCTACGAGCAGTACTTC
CASRRQGASYEQYF
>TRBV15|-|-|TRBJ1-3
TGTGCCACCAGCAGACCCGGGACATATGGAAACACCATATATTTT
CATSRPGTYGNTIYF
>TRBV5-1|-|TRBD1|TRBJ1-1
TGCGCCAGCAGCTTGGGGACAGGGTGGGGCGGTGAAGCTTTCTTT
CASSLGTGWGGEAFF
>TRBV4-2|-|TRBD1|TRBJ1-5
TGTGCCAGCAGCCAAGGTTCTCCGGGACAGGGTCGTCCTCATAGCAATCAGCCCCAGCATTTT
CASSQGSPGQGRPHSNQPQHF